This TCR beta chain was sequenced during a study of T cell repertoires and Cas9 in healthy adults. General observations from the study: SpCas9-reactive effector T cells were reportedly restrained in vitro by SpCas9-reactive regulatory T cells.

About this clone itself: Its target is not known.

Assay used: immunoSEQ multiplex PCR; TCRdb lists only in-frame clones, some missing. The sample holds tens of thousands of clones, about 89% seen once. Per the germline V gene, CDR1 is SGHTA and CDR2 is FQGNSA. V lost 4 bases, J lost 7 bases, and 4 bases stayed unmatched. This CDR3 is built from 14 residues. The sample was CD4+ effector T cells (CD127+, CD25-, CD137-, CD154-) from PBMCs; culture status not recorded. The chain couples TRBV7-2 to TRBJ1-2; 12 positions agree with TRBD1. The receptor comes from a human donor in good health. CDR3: CASSSGTGGLGYTF. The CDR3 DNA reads TGTGCCAGCAGCTCCGGGACAGGGGGCCTTGGCTACACCTTC.